There are many counts of the clone carrying this TCR beta chain. Its antigen is not known. Germline CDR1 LGHDT, CDR2 YNNKEL (reference sequence). V lost 1 base to trimming and J lost 4 bases, with 4 bases between them. This CDR3 has 13 residues. The sample comes from a study of molecular identifiers for immune sequencing clone quantification. Study-level results: Spiked Jurkat TCR RNA equal to one cell could reportedly be picked out among one million naive cells.

TCRdb reprocessed the PCR reads via MiXCR and lists one record per CDR3 protein. The sample has over 600,000 distinct CDR3 sequences, about 20% seen once. The TCR sequence derives from a human donor in good health. Some libraries in this study had Jurkat cell RNA spiked in. V gene TRBV3-1 combines with J gene TRBJ2-2; D gene ambiguous. The sample was naive CD8+ T cells from blood, with Jurkat cell RNA spiked in. Subset reported: FACS-sorted CD8+CD4-CCR7+CD45RA+ naive T cells. In nucleotides, the CDR3 is TGTGCCAGCAGCCAAGTAGGCACCGGGGAGCTGTTTTTT. Its protein product is CASSQVGTGELFF. Full variable domain (missing parts from reference TRBV3-1 and TRBJ2-2): DTAVSQTPKYLVTQMGNDKSIKCEQNLGHDTMYWYKQDSKKFLKIMFSYNNKELIINETVPNRFSPKSPDKAHLNLHINSLELGDSAVYFCASSQVGTGELFFGEGSRLTVL.